This record concerns one T cell receptor (beta chain) sequence. Its antigen is as yet unknown. This CDR3 region has 13 residues. Trimming shortened V by 0 bases and J by 8 bases, and 11 bases separated the two germline ends. CDR1 is SGDLS, CDR2 YYNGEE, per germline. This record belongs to a study of T cell responses to AZD1222 COVID-19 vaccine. The repertoire was sequenced with immunoSEQ multiplex PCR; TCRdb's copy has only in-frame clones and lacks some. The sample has roughly 150,000 clones, around nine tenths seen once. Study results and caveats: Nearly half of unique spike-specific TCRs reportedly avoided B.1.351 and B.1.1.7 mutated regions.

Sequences were derived from peripheral blood, sampled 28 days after the second AZD1222 dose. The gene calls are TRBV9 and TRBJ1-2; D is perhaps TRBD1 (6 bases). The clonotype comes from an adult who received the AZD1222 COVID-19 vaccine. CDR3 residues: CASSVVSGEGYTF. CDR3 bases: TGTGCCAGCAGCGTAGTGTCAGGGGAAGGCTACACCTTC. The entire variable domain, with the rest obtained from reference TRBV9 and TRBJ1-2, is as follows: DSGVTQTPKHLITATGQRVTLRCSPRSGDLSVYWYQQSLDQGLQFLIQYYNGEERAKGNILERFSAQQFPDLHSELNLSSLELGDSALYFCASSVVSGEGYTFGSGTRLTVV.